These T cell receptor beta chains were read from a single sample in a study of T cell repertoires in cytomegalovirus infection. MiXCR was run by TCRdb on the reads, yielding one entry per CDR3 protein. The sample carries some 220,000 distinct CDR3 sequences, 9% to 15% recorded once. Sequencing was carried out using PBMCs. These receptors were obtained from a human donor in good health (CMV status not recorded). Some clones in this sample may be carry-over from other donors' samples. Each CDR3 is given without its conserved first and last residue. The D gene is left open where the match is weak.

CDR3 protein: ASSLAAGDGYT
D gene: NA
V gene: TRBV7-2
J gene: TRBJ1-2

CDR3 protein: ASDPCGNTYEQY
D gene: NA
V gene: TRBV7-4
J gene: TRBJ2-7

CDR3 protein: ASSLVMWQPGQGMNTEAF
D gene: TRBD1
V gene: TRBV7-2
J gene: TRBJ1-1

CDR3 protein: ASSLDSYSNQPQH
D gene: NA
V gene: TRBV5-1
J gene: TRBJ1-5

CDR3 protein: ASSQDMINTGELF
D gene: NA
V gene: TRBV4-2
J gene: TRBJ2-2

CDR3 protein: ASSRELSSYNEQF
D gene: NA
V gene: TRBV7-2
J gene: TRBJ2-1

CDR3 protein: ASNELAGAADTQY
D gene: TRBD2
V gene: TRBV6-5
J gene: TRBJ2-3

CDR3 protein: SVEGQGEGGYT
D gene: TRBD1
V gene: TRBV29-1
J gene: TRBJ1-2

CDR3 protein: ASRTGGDYEQY
D gene: TRBD1
V gene: TRBV28
J gene: TRBJ2-7

CDR3 protein: ASAPTGVGTDTQY
D gene: TRBD1
V gene: TRBV19
J gene: TRBJ2-3

CDR3 protein: ASRLDPNTEAF
D gene: NA
V gene: TRBV6-2/TRBV6-3
J gene: TRBJ1-1

CDR3 protein: ASSSQTSGDQPQH
D gene: NA
V gene: TRBV7-2
J gene: TRBJ1-5

CDR3 protein: ASSGLAASSYEQY
D gene: TRBD2
V gene: TRBV28
J gene: TRBJ2-7

CDR3 protein: ASSIRDRFVEQY
D gene: TRBD1
V gene: TRBV28
J gene: TRBJ2-7

CDR3 protein: ASSLIHTGEQF
D gene: NA
V gene: TRBV7-2
J gene: TRBJ2-1

CDR3 protein: ASSYLGTGADTQY
D gene: NA
V gene: TRBV6-5
J gene: TRBJ2-3

CDR3 protein: ASGRKGAYSYEQY
D gene: NA
V gene: TRBV25-1
J gene: TRBJ2-7

CDR3 protein: ASSLASGASSPLH
D gene: NA
V gene: TRBV7-8
J gene: TRBJ1-6

CDR3 protein: SATGGDGSEAF
D gene: TRBD1
V gene: TRBV20-1
J gene: TRBJ1-1

CDR3 protein: ASRGTANEKLF
D gene: TRBD1
V gene: TRBV6-2/TRBV6-3
J gene: TRBJ1-4

CDR3 protein: ASSPSYRGGRNGYT
D gene: NA
V gene: TRBV28
J gene: TRBJ1-2

CDR3 protein: ASSLEGAGSYNEQF
D gene: NA
V gene: TRBV5-1
J gene: TRBJ2-1

CDR3 protein: SARTGEETQY
D gene: TRBD1
V gene: TRBV20-1
J gene: TRBJ2-5

CDR3 protein: ASSLGLAGGSYYNEQF
D gene: TRBD2
V gene: TRBV7-2
J gene: TRBJ2-1

CDR3 protein: ASSLYRTGYEQY
D gene: NA
V gene: TRBV7-3
J gene: TRBJ2-7

CDR3 protein: SARDRLSYEQY
D gene: NA
V gene: TRBV20-1
J gene: TRBJ2-7

CDR3 protein: SAVTAVVAEAF
D gene: NA
V gene: TRBV20-1
J gene: TRBJ1-1

CDR3 protein: ASRKTGAGANVLT
D gene: TRBD1
V gene: TRBV6-2/TRBV6-3
J gene: TRBJ2-6

CDR3 protein: ASSLGAGDGRTQY
D gene: TRBD2
V gene: TRBV7-2
J gene: TRBJ2-5

CDR3 protein: ATSPRGSGANVLT
D gene: NA
V gene: TRBV15
J gene: TRBJ2-6

CDR3 protein: ASSYSRRNTEAF
D gene: NA
V gene: TRBV6-2/TRBV6-3
J gene: TRBJ1-1

CDR3 protein: ASSASIVPDTQY
D gene: NA
V gene: TRBV18
J gene: TRBJ2-3

CDR3 protein: ASSLDRVTSPLH
D gene: NA
V gene: TRBV7-2
J gene: TRBJ1-6

CDR3 protein: ASSLRQGWSGNTIY
D gene: NA
V gene: TRBV7-2
J gene: TRBJ1-3

CDR3 protein: ASSPGSRVPGELF
D gene: NA
V gene: TRBV12-3/TRBV12-4
J gene: TRBJ2-2

CDR3 protein: ASSSGQGLETQY
D gene: TRBD1
V gene: TRBV12-3/TRBV12-4
J gene: TRBJ2-5

CDR3 protein: ASSYSQGALQPQH
D gene: TRBD1
V gene: TRBV6-5
J gene: TRBJ1-5

CDR3 protein: ASRVTLNTEAF
D gene: NA
V gene: TRBV6-1
J gene: TRBJ1-1

CDR3 protein: ASSVRGSGVAYEQY
D gene: TRBD2
V gene: TRBV7-2
J gene: TRBJ2-7

CDR3 protein: ASFNGGGRKVTDTQY
D gene: NA
V gene: TRBV6-2/TRBV6-3
J gene: TRBJ2-3

CDR3 protein: AWSGGGGYNEQF
D gene: NA
V gene: TRBV30
J gene: TRBJ2-1

CDR3 protein: ASSLMDGTEQY
D gene: NA
V gene: TRBV12-3/TRBV12-4
J gene: TRBJ2-7

CDR3 protein: ASSRPTRNTGELF
D gene: NA
V gene: TRBV28
J gene: TRBJ2-2

CDR3 protein: ASRGLAGGYNEQF
D gene: TRBD2
V gene: TRBV2
J gene: TRBJ2-1

CDR3 protein: ASSGRTENEKLF
D gene: NA
V gene: TRBV7-2
J gene: TRBJ1-4

CDR3 protein: SVEDLDRDPNTGELF
D gene: TRBD1
V gene: TRBV29-1
J gene: TRBJ2-2

CDR3 protein: ASSSQPSGFGTDTQY
D gene: NA
V gene: TRBV7-2
J gene: TRBJ2-3

CDR3 protein: ASSESLVREAF
D gene: NA
V gene: TRBV10-2
J gene: TRBJ1-1

CDR3 protein: ASSRKAGSTDTQY
D gene: NA
V gene: TRBV28
J gene: TRBJ2-3

CDR3 protein: ASSLGERNIQY
D gene: NA
V gene: TRBV12-3/TRBV12-4
J gene: TRBJ2-4

CDR3 protein: ASKGAPHNYEQY
D gene: NA
V gene: TRBV28
J gene: TRBJ2-7

CDR3 protein: ASSADRGTGELF
D gene: TRBD1
V gene: TRBV27
J gene: TRBJ2-2

CDR3 protein: ASSGQGLRTDTQY
D gene: TRBD1
V gene: TRBV7-9
J gene: TRBJ2-3

CDR3 protein: ASSPRGLYNEQF
D gene: TRBD1
V gene: TRBV7-2
J gene: TRBJ2-1

CDR3 protein: ASSLASSYEQY
D gene: NA
V gene: TRBV7-6
J gene: TRBJ2-7

CDR3 protein: ASSAIQSLTEAF
D gene: NA
V gene: TRBV9
J gene: TRBJ1-1

CDR3 protein: ASRGRGSSYNEQF
D gene: NA
V gene: TRBV6-2/TRBV6-3
J gene: TRBJ2-1

CDR3 protein: SMTGGDYGYT
D gene: TRBD1
V gene: TRBV29-1
J gene: TRBJ1-2

CDR3 protein: ASSPGAGSNQPQH
D gene: NA
V gene: TRBV7-9
J gene: TRBJ1-5